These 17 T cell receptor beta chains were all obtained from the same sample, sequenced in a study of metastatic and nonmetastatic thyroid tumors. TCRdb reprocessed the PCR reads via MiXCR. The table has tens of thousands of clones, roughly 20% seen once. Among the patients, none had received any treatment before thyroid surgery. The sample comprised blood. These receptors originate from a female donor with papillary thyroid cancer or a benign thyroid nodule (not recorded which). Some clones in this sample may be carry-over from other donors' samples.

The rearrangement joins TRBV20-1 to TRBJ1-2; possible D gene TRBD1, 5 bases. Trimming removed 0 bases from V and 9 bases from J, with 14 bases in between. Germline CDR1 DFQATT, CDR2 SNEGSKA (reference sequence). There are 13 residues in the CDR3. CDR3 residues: CSARDRKGISYTF. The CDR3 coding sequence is TGCAGTGCTAGAGATAGGAAGGGGATCAGCTACACCTTC.

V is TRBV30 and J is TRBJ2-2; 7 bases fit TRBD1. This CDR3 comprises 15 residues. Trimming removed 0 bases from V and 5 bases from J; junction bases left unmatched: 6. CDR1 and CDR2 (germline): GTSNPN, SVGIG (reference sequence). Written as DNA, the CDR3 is TGTGCCTGGAGTGTCAGGGGGTTAGGGACCGGGGAGCTGTTTTTT. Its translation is CAWSVRGLGTGELFF.

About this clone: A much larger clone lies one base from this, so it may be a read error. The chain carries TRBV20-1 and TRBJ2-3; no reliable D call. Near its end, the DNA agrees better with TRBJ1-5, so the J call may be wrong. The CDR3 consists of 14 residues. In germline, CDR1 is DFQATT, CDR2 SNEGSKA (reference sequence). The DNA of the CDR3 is TGCAGTGCTAGTTGGAGGATGGTCAGAGATACGCAGCATTTT. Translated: CSASWRMVRDTQHF.

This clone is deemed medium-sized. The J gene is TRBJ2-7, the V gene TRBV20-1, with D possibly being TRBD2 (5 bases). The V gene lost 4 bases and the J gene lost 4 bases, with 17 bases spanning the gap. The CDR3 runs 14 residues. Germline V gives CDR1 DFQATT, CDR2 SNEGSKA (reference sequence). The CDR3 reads CSANGRRAPYEQYF. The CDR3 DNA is TGCAGTGCTAATGGACGGCGGGCCCCTTACGAGCAGTACTTC.

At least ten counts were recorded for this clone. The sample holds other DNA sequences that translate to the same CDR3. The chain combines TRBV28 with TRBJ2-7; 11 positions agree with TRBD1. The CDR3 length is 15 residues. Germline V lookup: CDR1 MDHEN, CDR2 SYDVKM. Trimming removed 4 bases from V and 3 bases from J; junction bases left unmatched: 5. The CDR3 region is CASSSSGTGGYEQYF. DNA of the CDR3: TGTGCCAGCAGTTCCTCCGGGACAGGGGGCTACGAGCAGTACTTC.

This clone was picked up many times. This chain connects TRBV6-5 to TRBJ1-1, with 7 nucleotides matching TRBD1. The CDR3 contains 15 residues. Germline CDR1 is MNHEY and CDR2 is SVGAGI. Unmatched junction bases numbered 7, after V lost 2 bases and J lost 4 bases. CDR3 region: CASSYSGTVPTEAFF. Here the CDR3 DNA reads TGTGCCAGCAGTTACAGCGGGACAGTTCCCACTGAAGCTTTCTTT.

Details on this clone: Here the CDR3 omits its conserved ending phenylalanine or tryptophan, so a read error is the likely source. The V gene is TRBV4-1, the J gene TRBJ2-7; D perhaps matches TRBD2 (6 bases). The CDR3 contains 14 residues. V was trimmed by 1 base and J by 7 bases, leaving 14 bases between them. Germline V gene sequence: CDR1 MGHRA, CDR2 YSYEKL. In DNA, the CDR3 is TGCGCCAGCAGCCAAGGGGCGGTCAGCGGGGAGCAGTACTTG. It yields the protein CASSQGAVSGEQYL.

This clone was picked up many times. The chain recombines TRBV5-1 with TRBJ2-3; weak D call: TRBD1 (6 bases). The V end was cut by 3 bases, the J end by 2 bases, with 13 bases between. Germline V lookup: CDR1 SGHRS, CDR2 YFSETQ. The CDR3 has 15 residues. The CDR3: CASSSRGVTTDTQYF. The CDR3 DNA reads TGCGCCAGCAGCTCCAGGGGCGTAACCACAGATACGCAGTATTTT. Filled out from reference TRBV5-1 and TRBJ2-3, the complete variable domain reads KAGVTQTPRYLIKTRGQQVTLSCSPISGHRSVSWYQQTPGQGLQFLFEYFSETQRNKGNFPGRFSGRQFSNSRSEMNVSTLELGDSALYLCASSSRGVTTDTQYFGPGTRLTVL.

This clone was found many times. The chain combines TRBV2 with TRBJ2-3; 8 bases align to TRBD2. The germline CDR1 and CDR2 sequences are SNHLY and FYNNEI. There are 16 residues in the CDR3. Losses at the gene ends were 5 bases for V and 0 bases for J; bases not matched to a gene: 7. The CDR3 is CASSTIAGSSTDTQYF. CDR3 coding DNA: TGTGCCAGCAGTACCATAGCGGGAAGTAGCACAGATACGCAGTATTTT.

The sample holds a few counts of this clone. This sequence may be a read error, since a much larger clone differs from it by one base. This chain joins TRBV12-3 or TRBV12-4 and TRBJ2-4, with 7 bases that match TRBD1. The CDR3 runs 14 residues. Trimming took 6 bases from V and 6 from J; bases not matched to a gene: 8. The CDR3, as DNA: TGTGCCAGCAGCGGGACAGTGATAAGAAACATTCAGTACTTC. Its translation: CASSGTVIRNIQYF.

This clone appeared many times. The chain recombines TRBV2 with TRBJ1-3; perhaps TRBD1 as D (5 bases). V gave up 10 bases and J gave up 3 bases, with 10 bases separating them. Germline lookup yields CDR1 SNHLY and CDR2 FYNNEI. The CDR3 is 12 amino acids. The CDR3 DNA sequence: TGTGCCACCGGGACGGTTGGAAACACCATATATTTT. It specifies CATGTVGNTIYF.

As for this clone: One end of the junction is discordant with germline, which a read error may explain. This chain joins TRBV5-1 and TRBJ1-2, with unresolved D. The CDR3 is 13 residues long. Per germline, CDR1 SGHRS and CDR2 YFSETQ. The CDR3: CANSLMDGDGYTF. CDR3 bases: TGCGCCAACAGCTTAATGGACGGTGATGGCTACACATTC.

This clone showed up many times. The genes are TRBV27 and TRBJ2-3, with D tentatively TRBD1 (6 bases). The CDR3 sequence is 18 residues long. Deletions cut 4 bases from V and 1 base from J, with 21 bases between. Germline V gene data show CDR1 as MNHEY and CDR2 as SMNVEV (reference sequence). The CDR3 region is CASSSSHQGYPRTDTQYF. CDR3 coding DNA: TGTGCCAGCAGTTCCTCCCACCAGGGGTATCCACGCACAGATACGCAGTATTTT.

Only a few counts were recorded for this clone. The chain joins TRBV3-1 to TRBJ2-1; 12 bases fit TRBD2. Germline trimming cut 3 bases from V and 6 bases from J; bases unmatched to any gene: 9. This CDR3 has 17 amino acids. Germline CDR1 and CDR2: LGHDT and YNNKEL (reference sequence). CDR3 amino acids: CASSHSHGLAGFNEQFF. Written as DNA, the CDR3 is TGTGCCAGCAGCCATTCTCATGGACTAGCGGGATTCAATGAGCAGTTCTTC.

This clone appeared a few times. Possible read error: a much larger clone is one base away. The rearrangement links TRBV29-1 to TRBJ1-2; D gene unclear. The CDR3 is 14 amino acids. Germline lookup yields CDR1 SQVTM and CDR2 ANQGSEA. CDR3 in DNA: TGCAGCATTGACCCCCAAGACCTAAACTATGGCTACACCTTC. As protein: CSIDPQDLNYGYTF.

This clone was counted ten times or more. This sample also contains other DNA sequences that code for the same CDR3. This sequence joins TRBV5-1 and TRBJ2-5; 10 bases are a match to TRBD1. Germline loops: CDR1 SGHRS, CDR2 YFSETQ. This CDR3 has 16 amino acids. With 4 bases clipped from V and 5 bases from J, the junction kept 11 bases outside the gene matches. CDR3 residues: CASSRQGATLRETQYF. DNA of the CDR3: TGCGCCAGCAGCCGACAGGGGGCCACCCTTCGGGAGACCCAGTACTTC.

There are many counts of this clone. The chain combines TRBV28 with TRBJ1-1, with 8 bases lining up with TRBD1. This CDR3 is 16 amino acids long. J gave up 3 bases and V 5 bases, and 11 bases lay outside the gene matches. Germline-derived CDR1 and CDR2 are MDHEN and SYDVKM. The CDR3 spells CASSPIPGGGYTEAFF. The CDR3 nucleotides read TGTGCCAGCAGTCCTATACCAGGGGGCGGATACACTGAAGCTTTCTTT.